Each of the 27 T cell receptor beta chains below was sequenced from the same sample in a study of cytomegalovirus exposure and HLA in healthy donors. The study ran its PCR with 60 Vbeta and 13 Jbeta primers. Assay used: immunoSEQ multiplex PCR; TCRdb lists only in-frame clones, some missing. The data contain over 150,000 clones, 77% of them seen just once; the ten biggest clones take up over 2%. The sequenced material came from PBMCs. The receptors were gathered from a woman aged 40 to 49 in good health and CMV-seropositive.

The V call is TRBV5-1, the J call TRBJ2-3; 13 positions agree with TRBD2. Trimming removed 0 bases from V and 2 bases from J; junction bases left unmatched: 6. The CDR3 length is 18 residues. CDR1 SGHRS and CDR2 YFSETQ come from the germline V gene. The CDR3 loop reads CASSLEGLAGTFTDTQYF. The CDR3 DNA reads TGCGCCAGCAGCTTGGAGGGACTAGCGGGGACCTTCACAGATACGCAGTATTTT.

The chain links TRBV7-2 to TRBJ1-1, with 8 bases identical to TRBD1. CDR1 and CDR2 (germline): SGHTA, FQGNSA. V shed 3 bases and J 11 bases; nucleotides not matched to a gene: 11. The CDR3 length is 14 residues. This CDR3 is CASSLDRDGRGAFF. DNA of the CDR3: TGTGCCAGCAGCTTGGACAGGGATGGTCGCGGGGCTTTCTTT.

The chain uses TRBV12-1 and TRBJ2-2; the table names TRBD2, a call not compared with the DNA. TRBV12-1 is a pseudogene. The CDR3 spans 18 residues. The CDR3 DNA reads as TGTGCCAGCAGCCCGGCTACTAGCGGGAGTACGGGCACCGGGGAGCTGTTTTTT. It translates to CASSPATSGSTGTGELFF.

V usage is TRBV7-9 and J usage is TRBJ2-2, with a weak D call TRBD2 (6 bases). This CDR3 contains 13 residues. Deletions cut 10 bases from V and 3 bases from J, with 12 bases between. Germline CDR1 is SEHNR and CDR2 is FQNEAQ (reference sequence). The CDR3 DNA sequence: TGTGCCACCCGGGACTCAGACACCGGGGAGCTGTTTTTT. It is translated as CATRDSDTGELFF.

Written as DNA, the CDR3 is TGTGCCAGCAGCTTTGGGGGCGGGACTGAAGCTTTCTTT. Translation: CASSFGGGTEAFF. V and J are TRBV5-5 and TRBJ1-1, with D perhaps matching TRBD1 (6 bases). From germline, CDR1 is SGHKS and CDR2 YYEKEE (reference sequence). The CDR3 length is 13 residues. The germline V and J ends were trimmed by 2 bases and 5 bases, with 10 bases remaining between them.

V and J are TRBV5-1 and TRBJ2-1; the match to TRBD1 covers 9 bases. The CDR3 has 15 residues. Trimming cost V 2 bases and J 8 bases; bases outside gene matches: 8. Per germline, CDR1 SGHRS and CDR2 YFSETQ. The CDR3 protein is CASSFGQGFEHEQFF. The CDR3 DNA sequence: TGCGCCAGCAGCTTCGGACAGGGGTTTGAACATGAGCAGTTCTTC.

This chain connects TRBV6-5 to TRBJ2-7; tentative D call: TRBD2 (5 bases). The CDR3 is made up of 14 amino acids. Germline loops: CDR1 MNHEY, CDR2 SVGAGI. Trimming took 0 bases from V and 4 from J, leaving 10 bases between them. The CDR3 loop reads CASSYSRGIYEQYF. The CDR3 nucleotides read TGTGCCAGCAGTTACTCTCGAGGGATTTACGAGCAGTACTTC.

V usage is TRBV6-6 and J usage is TRBJ2-7; 12 nucleotides line up with TRBD2. The trim removed 6 bases at V and 3 bases at J, leaving 6 bases unmatched. CDR3 size: 15 residues. The germline CDR1 and CDR2 sequences are MNHNY and SVGAGI (reference sequence). This CDR3 is CASRMGLAGFYEQYF. CDR3 DNA sequence: TGTGCCAGCAGAATGGGACTAGCGGGCTTCTACGAGCAGTACTTC.

CDR3 nucleotides: TGTGCCAGCAGCGCGAACCTAGCGGGAGGGAACCACCGCTCCTACGAGCAGTACTTC. Its translation: CASSANLAGGNHRSYEQYF. This sequence joins TRBV7-8 and TRBJ2-7; 12 bases align to TRBD2. V shed 5 bases, J shed 0 bases, and the junction held 14 bases outside the gene matches. This CDR3 spans 19 amino acids. Germline V gene data show CDR1 as SGHVS and CDR2 as FQNEAQ.

This chain links TRBV18 with TRBJ2-7, with 9 bases matching TRBD1. Trimming at V came to 2 bases and at J to 1 base, leaving 3 bases not matched to a gene. Germline V gives CDR1 KGHSH, CDR2 LQKENI. The CDR3 has 15 amino acids. CDR3 in DNA: TGTGCCAGCTCACCAACAGGGGGCGATTCCTACGAGCAGTACTTC. This sequence encodes CASSPTGGDSYEQYF.

The rearrangement joins TRBV5-6 to TRBJ2-7; D gene uncertain. The V end was cut by 5 bases, the J end by 1 base, with 4 bases between. This CDR3 has 11 residues. Germline CDR1 SGHDT, CDR2 YYEEEE. This chain's CDR3 is CASSRSYEQYF. For the CDR3, the DNA is TGTGCCAGCAGTCGGTCCTACGAGCAGTACTTC. Combining the CDR3 with reference TRBV5-6 and TRBJ2-7 gives the whole variable domain DAGVTQSPTHLIKTRGQQVTLRCSPKSGHDTVSWYQQALGQGPQFIFQYYEEEERQRGNFPDRFSGHQFPNYSSELNVNALLLGDSALYLCASSRSYEQYFGPGTRLTVT.

The V gene is TRBV6-5, the J gene TRBJ2-7, with TRBD2 identical over 9 bases. The CDR3 is made up of 14 amino acids. The V gene end was trimmed by 5 bases and the J gene end by 3 bases; junction bases not matched to a gene: 5. Looked up from germline, CDR1 is MNHEY and CDR2 is SVGAGI. The CDR3 region is CASSTVSGSYEQYF. The CDR3 DNA follows: TGTGCCAGCAGTACCGTTAGCGGGAGCTACGAGCAGTACTTC.

This clone has just a few counts. The chain is built from TRBV28 and TRBJ1-1, with a tentative D call TRBD1 (6 bases). The CDR3 is 15 residues long. V was pared by 1 base and J by 1 base, with 10 bases between. The germline V gene encodes CDR1 MDHEN and CDR2 SYDVKM. The CDR3 loop reads CASSLFRGANTEAFF. Here the CDR3 DNA reads TGTGCCAGCAGTTTATTCAGGGGCGCGAACACTGAAGCTTTCTTT. Full variable domain (rest looked up from reference TRBV28 and TRBJ1-1): DVKVTQSSRYLVKRTGEKVFLECVQDMDHENMFWYRQDPGLGLRLIYFSYDVKMKEKGDIPEGYSVSREKKERFSLILESASTNQTSMYLCASSLFRGANTEAFFGQGTRLTVV.

This chain uses TRBV6-5 with TRBJ2-5; 7 positions match TRBD1. The CDR3 totals 16 residues. The V segment lost 0 bases and the J segment 1 base; nucleotides outside the gene matches: 5. Germline CDR1 reads MNHEY; CDR2 reads SVGAGI. CDR3 residues: CASSYSSRTGQETQYF. CDR3 coding DNA: TGTGCCAGCAGTTACTCGTCAAGGACAGGCCAAGAGACCCAGTACTTC.

The count of this clone is one. The chain joins TRBV30 to TRBJ2-7, with D possibly TRBD1 on 6 matching bases. The CDR3 is made up of 13 amino acids. Trimming took 3 bases from V and 2 from J, leaving 11 bases between them. CDR1 is GTSNPN, CDR2 SVGIG, per germline (reference sequence). CDR3 sequence (DNA): TGTGCCTGGAGCCGGGACAAGGCCTACGAGCAGTACTTC. The encoded protein is CAWSRDKAYEQYF.

This chain links TRBV7-2 with TRBJ1-5; TRBD1 agrees at 8 bases. Germline loops: CDR1 SGHTA, CDR2 FQGNSA. The CDR3 consists of 16 residues. V was clipped by 5 bases and J by 2 bases; unmatched bases: 8. The CDR3 DNA reads TGTGCCAGCAGCCGCGGGACAGGCTCGGGCAATCAGCCCCAGCATTTT. Residues: CASSRGTGSGNQPQHF. The whole variable domain, remainder taken from reference TRBV7-2 and TRBJ1-5, is GAGVSQSPSNKVTEKGKDVELRCDPISGHTALYWYRQSLGQGLEFLIYFQGNSAPDKSGLPSDRFSAERTGGSVSTLTIQRTQQEDSAVYLCASSRGTGSGNQPQHFGDGTRLSIL.

The chain recombines TRBV5-4 with TRBJ1-2, with TRBD1 matching 9 bases. CDR3 length: 14 residues. Germline CDR1 is SGHNT and CDR2 is YYREEE (reference sequence). With V trimmed by 7 bases and J by 7 bases, 11 bases remained unmatched. CDR3 bases: TGTGCCAGCCACCCCCAACAGGGGGCCGGTGGCTACACCTTC. It specifies CASHPQQGAGGYTF.

The V and J genes are TRBV4-1 and TRBJ2-1; 7 bases line up with TRBD1. V gave up 4 bases and J gave up 8 bases; unmatched junction bases: 8. The germline CDR1 and CDR2 sequences are MGHRA and YSYEKL. CDR3 size: 14 residues. The CDR3: CASSLSQGNHEQFF. In nucleotides, the CDR3 is TGCGCCAGCAGCCTGTCACAGGGGAATCATGAGCAGTTCTTC.

The chain links TRBV28 to TRBJ2-3; D may be TRBD1 (6 bases). The CDR3 is 12 residues long. The V gene lost 7 bases and the J gene lost 2 bases, with 7 bases spanning the gap. CDR1 is MDHEN, CDR2 SYDVKM, per germline. DNA of the CDR3: TGTGCCAGCACAGGGGACACAGATACGCAGTATTTT. The encoded protein is CASTGDTDTQYF. Supplemented by reference TRBV28 and TRBJ2-3, the full variable domain reads DVKVTQSSRYLVKRTGEKVFLECVQDMDHENMFWYRQDPGLGLRLIYFSYDVKMKEKGDIPEGYSVSREKKERFSLILESASTNQTSMYLCASTGDTDTQYFGPGTRLTVL.

This clone showed up just once. This chain links TRBV14 with TRBJ2-5; 8 positions agree with TRBD1. The V segment lost 4 bases and the J segment 8 bases; nucleotides outside the gene matches: 6. The CDR3 consists of 13 residues. CDR1 SGHDN and CDR2 FVKESK come from the germline V gene. CDR3 in amino acids: CASSPRTGPTQYF. The CDR3 coding sequence is TGTGCCAGCAGCCCTCGGACAGGGCCCACCCAGTACTTC.

This clone has just a few counts. The chain uses TRBV7-2 and TRBJ1-2, with D hard to call. This CDR3 has 13 amino acids. Deletions cut 2 bases from V and 8 bases from J, with 12 bases between. Germline V gene lookup returns CDR1 SGHTA and CDR2 FQGNSA. The CDR3 coding sequence is TGTGCCAGCAGCTTATTGGGAGGGTTCGGCTACACCTTC. This encodes CASSLLGGFGYTF.

The chain joins TRBV30 to TRBJ1-6, with D perhaps matching TRBD1 (6 bases). The V gene's germline CDR1 is GTSNPN and CDR2 SVGIG (reference sequence). With 0 bases removed from V and 5 bases from J, the gap between germline ends came to 8 bases. The CDR3 extends over 14 amino acids. The CDR3 spells CAWSVQGNNSPLHF. The CDR3 DNA reads TGTGCCTGGAGTGTACAGGGTAATAATTCACCCCTCCACTTT.

The J gene is TRBJ1-1, the V gene TRBV12-5; D not certain. There are 15 residues in the CDR3. Trimming left V 1 base short and J 1 base short, with 10 bases between. Germline CDR1 reads LGHNT; CDR2 reads FRNRAP. CDR3 in amino acids: CASGLAVGPNTEAFF. The CDR3 DNA sequence: TGTGCTAGTGGTTTGGCTGTCGGTCCGAACACTGAAGCTTTCTTT.

This clone has only a few counts. The chain recombines TRBV5-1 with TRBJ2-3; 8 nucleotides line up with TRBD2. The CDR3 runs to 16 residues. Germline assignment: CDR1 SGHRS and CDR2 YFSETQ. V was pared by 3 bases and J by 2 bases, with 8 bases of the junction left unmatched. This CDR3 is CASSSLAGLYTDTQYF. The CDR3 DNA reads as TGCGCCAGCAGCTCTTTAGCGGGACTTTACACAGATACGCAGTATTTT.

The chain recombines TRBV6-5 with TRBJ2-1; 14 bases are a match to TRBD2. The CDR3 extends over 15 amino acids. Unmatched junction bases numbered 0, after V lost 5 bases and J lost 3 bases. Germline CDR1 MNHEY, CDR2 SVGAGI. The CDR3 loop reads CASSGTSGSYNEQFF. CDR3 nucleotide sequence: TGTGCCAGCAGTGGGACTAGCGGGAGCTACAATGAGCAGTTCTTC.

The chain carries TRBV7-2 and TRBJ2-1; 8 positions agree with TRBD2. Trimming cost V 2 bases and J 2 bases; bases outside gene matches: 5. The CDR3 loop spans 16 amino acids. Per the germline V gene, CDR1 is SGHTA and CDR2 is FQGNSA. This chain's CDR3 is CASSLSGTRAYNEQFF. The CDR3 region has the DNA TGTGCCAGCAGCTTATCCGGGACTAGGGCCTACAATGAGCAGTTCTTC.

The rearrangement uses TRBV5-1 and TRBJ1-1; maybe TRBD1 (5 bases). Deletions cut 4 bases from V and 1 base from J, with 14 bases between. Per the germline V gene, CDR1 is SGHRS and CDR2 is YFSETQ. The CDR3 loop spans 15 amino acids. CDR3 in amino acids: CASSRSTDSNTEAFF. CDR3 in DNA: TGCGCCAGCAGCCGATCGACAGACTCGAACACTGAAGCTTTCTTT.